A single sample is the source of the 8 T cell receptor beta chains below, sequenced in a study of Ad26.COV2.S vaccination and SARS-CoV-2 variants. Using immunoSEQ multiplex PCR, the repertoire was profiled, and TCRdb retains in-frame clones only, with some absent. The data hold around 380,000 clones, with about 85% observed a single time. The treatment denotes: roughly 20 received Ad26.COV2.S at low or high dose, single or two shots; about 5 received placebo; per-sample allocation not given. Repertoires come from day 63 after the first vaccine or placebo injection. This sample comprised peripheral blood, obtained in a trial of Ad26.COV2.S vaccine versus placebo. These receptors originate from a person aged 18 to 59 who received the Ad26.COV2.S COVID-19 vaccine or a placebo.

This chain links TRBV5-6 with TRBJ2-1; TRBD1 agrees at 7 bases. The trim removed 4 bases at V and 2 bases at J, leaving 9 bases unmatched. Germline loops: CDR1 SGHDT, CDR2 YYEEEE. The CDR3 length is 16 residues. CDR3 in amino acids: CASSRTGEGAYNEQFF. In nucleotides, the CDR3 is TGTGCCAGCAGCCGTACAGGGGAAGGCGCCTACAATGAGCAGTTCTTC.

The V and J genes are TRBV6-5 and TRBJ1-1; 10 positions match TRBD1. CDR1 is MNHEY, CDR2 SVGAGI, per germline. V dropped 6 bases and J dropped 4; count of bases not matched to a gene: 2. The CDR3 sequence is 13 residues long. This chain's CDR3 is CASRGDRGTEAFF. DNA for the CDR3: TGTGCCAGCAGGGGGGACAGGGGCACTGAAGCTTTCTTT.

The V and J genes are TRBV7-2 and TRBJ2-5; D might be TRBD2 (7 bases). Deletions cut 5 bases from V and 2 bases from J, with 18 bases between. The CDR3 totals 16 residues. Germline V gives CDR1 SGHTA, CDR2 FQGNSA. This CDR3 is CASSIWGGSSQETQYF. The CDR3 DNA is TGTGCCAGCAGCATATGGGGGGGCAGTAGTCAAGAGACCCAGTACTTC.

This sequence joins TRBV6-5 and TRBJ2-3; 8 positions agree with TRBD1. Germline trimming cut 6 bases from V and 4 bases from J; bases unmatched to any gene: 9. Germline lookup yields CDR1 MNHEY and CDR2 SVGAGI. CDR3 length: 15 amino acids. CDR3 amino acids: CASRPWTGSADTQYF. Here the CDR3 DNA reads TGTGCCAGCAGACCGTGGACAGGGTCTGCAGATACGCAGTATTTT.

In regard to this clone: Other DNA sequences of this sample code for an identical CDR3. The chain uses TRBV4-2 and TRBJ1-4, with no clear D. Germline V gives CDR1 LGHNA, CDR2 YNFKEQ. The CDR3 sequence is 15 residues long. V was trimmed by 0 bases and J by 0 bases, leaving 5 bases between them. CDR3 in amino acids: CASSQDAATNEKLFF. DNA for the CDR3: TGTGCCAGCAGCCAAGATGCTGCAACTAATGAAAAACTGTTTTTT.

The J gene is TRBJ2-1, the V gene TRBV9; 10 bases map to TRBD2. The trim removed 0 bases at V and 3 bases at J, leaving 3 bases unmatched. CDR1 and CDR2 from the germline V gene are SGDLS and YYNGEE. The CDR3 covers 16 residues. CDR3 in DNA: TGTGCCAGCAGCGTAGGAGCGGGGGGGAACTACAATGAGCAGTTCTTC. Translation gives CASSVGAGGNYNEQFF.

The V call is TRBV4-1, the J call TRBJ1-5; D perhaps matches TRBD1 (5 bases). With 2 bases removed from V and 3 bases from J, the gap between germline ends came to 11 bases. The V gene's germline CDR1 is MGHRA and CDR2 YSYEKL. The CDR3 totals 15 residues. The CDR3 here is CASSQQGWVNQPQHF. CDR3 DNA: TGCGCCAGCAGCCAACAGGGCTGGGTCAATCAGCCCCAGCATTTT.

This chain connects TRBV12-3 or TRBV12-4 to TRBJ1-6; D is unclear. The CDR3 is made up of 13 amino acids. V was cut by 7 bases and J by 5 bases, with 9 bases left in between. The DNA for the CDR3 is TGTGCCAGCAACAAGGGCGATAATTCACCCCTCCACTTT. This encodes CASNKGDNSPLHF.